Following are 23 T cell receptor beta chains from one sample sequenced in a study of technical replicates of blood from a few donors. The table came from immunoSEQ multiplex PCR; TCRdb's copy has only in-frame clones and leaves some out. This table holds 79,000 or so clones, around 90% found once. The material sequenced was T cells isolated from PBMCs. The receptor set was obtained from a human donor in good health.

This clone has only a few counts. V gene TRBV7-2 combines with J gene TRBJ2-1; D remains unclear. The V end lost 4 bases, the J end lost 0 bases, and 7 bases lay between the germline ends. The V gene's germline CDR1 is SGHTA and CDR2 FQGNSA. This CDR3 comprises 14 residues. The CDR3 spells CASSYHSSYNEQFF. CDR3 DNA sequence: TGTGCCAGCAGCTACCATAGCTCCTACAATGAGCAGTTCTTC.

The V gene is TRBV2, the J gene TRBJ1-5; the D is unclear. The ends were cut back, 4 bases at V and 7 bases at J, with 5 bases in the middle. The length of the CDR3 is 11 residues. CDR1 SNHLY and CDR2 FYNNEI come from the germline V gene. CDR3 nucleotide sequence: TGTGCCAGCAGTGCAGGACAGCCCCAGCATTTT. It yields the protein CASSAGQPQHF.

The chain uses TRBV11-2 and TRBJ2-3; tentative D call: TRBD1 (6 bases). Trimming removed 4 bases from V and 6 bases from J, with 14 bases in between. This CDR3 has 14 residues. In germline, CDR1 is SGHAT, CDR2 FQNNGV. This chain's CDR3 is CASSSMTGSDTQYF. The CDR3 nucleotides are TGTGCCAGCAGCTCCATGACAGGCTCCGATACGCAGTATTTT.

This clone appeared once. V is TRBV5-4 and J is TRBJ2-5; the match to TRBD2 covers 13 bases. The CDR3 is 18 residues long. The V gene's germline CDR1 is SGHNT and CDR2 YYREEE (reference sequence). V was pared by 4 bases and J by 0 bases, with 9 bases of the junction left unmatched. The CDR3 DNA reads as TGTGCCAGCAGCACCGGACTAGCGGGAGACATGTACCAAGAGACCCAGTACTTC. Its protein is CASSTGLAGDMYQETQYF.

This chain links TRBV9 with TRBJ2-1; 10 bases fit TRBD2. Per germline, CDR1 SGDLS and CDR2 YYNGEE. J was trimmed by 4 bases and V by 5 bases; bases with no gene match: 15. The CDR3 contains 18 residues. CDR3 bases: TGTGCCAGCAGTCCTACACCCCTAGCGGGAGAGAATTACAATGAGCAGTTCTTC. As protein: CASSPTPLAGENYNEQFF.

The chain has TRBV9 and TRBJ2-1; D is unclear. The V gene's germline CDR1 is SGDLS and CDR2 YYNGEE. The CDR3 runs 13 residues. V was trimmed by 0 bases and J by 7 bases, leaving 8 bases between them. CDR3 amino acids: CASSVEASNEQFF. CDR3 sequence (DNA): TGTGCCAGCAGCGTAGAAGCTTCGAATGAGCAGTTCTTC.

In DNA, the CDR3 is TGTGCCACAAAACCGGGACAGGGGTTGGTAAGCAATCAGCCCCAGCATTTT. Its translation is CATKPGQGLVSNQPQHF. The V and J genes are TRBV19 and TRBJ1-5; 10 bases agree with TRBD1. CDR3 length equals 17 residues. The junction had 13 bases not matched to a gene; V was cut back by 10 bases and J by 1 base. From germline, CDR1 is LNHDA and CDR2 SQIVND (reference sequence).

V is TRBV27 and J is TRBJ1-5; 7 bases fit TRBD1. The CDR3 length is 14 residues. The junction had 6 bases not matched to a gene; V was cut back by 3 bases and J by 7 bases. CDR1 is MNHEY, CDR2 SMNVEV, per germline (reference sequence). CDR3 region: CASSLARGGQPQHF. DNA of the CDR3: TGTGCCAGCAGTTTGGCGAGAGGGGGCCAGCCCCAGCATTTT.

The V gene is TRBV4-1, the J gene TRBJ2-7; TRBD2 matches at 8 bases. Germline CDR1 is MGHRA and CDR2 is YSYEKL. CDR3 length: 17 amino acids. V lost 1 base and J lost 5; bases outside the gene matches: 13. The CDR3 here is CASSQAHGGEGLHEQYF. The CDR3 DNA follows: TGCGCCAGCAGCCAAGCTCACGGGGGGGAGGGCCTACACGAGCAGTACTTC.

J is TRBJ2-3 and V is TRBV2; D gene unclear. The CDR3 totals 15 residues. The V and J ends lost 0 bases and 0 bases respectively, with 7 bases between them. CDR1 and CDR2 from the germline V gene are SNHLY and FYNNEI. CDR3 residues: CASSEAGYSTDTQYF. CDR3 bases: TGTGCCAGCAGTGAAGCGGGCTACAGCACAGATACGCAGTATTTT.

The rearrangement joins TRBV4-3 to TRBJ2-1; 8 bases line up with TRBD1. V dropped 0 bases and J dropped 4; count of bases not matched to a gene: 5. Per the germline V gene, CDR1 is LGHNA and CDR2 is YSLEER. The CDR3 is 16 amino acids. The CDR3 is CASSQDRTGGYNEQFF. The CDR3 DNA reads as TGCGCCAGCAGCCAAGATCGCACAGGGGGTTACAATGAGCAGTTCTTC.

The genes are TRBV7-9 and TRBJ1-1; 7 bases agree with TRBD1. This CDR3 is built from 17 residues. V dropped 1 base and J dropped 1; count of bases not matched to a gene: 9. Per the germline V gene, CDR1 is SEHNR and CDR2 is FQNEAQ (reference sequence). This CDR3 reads CASSLEFLYRGNTEAFF. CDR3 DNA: TGTGCCAGCAGCTTAGAGTTCCTCTACAGGGGGAACACTGAAGCTTTCTTT. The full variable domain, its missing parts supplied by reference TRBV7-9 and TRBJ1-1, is DTGVSQNPRHKITKRGQNVTFRCDPISEHNRLYWYRQTLGQGPEFLTYFQNEAQLEKSRLLSDRFSAERPKGSFSTLEIQRTEQGDSAMYLCASSLEFLYRGNTEAFFGQGTRLTVV.

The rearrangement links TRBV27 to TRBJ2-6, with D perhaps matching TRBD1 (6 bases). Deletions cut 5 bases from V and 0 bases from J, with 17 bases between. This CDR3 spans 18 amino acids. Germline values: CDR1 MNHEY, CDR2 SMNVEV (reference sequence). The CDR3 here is CASSHQGLRFSGANVLTF. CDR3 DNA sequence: TGTGCCAGCAGTCATCAGGGGCTTCGCTTCTCTGGGGCCAACGTCCTGACTTTC. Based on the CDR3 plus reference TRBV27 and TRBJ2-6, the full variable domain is EAQVTQNPRYLITVTGKKLTVTCSQNMNHEYMSWYRQDPGLGLRQIYYSMNVEVTDKGDVPEGYKVSRKEKRNFPLILESPSPNQTSLYFCASSHQGLRFSGANVLTFGAGSRLTVL.

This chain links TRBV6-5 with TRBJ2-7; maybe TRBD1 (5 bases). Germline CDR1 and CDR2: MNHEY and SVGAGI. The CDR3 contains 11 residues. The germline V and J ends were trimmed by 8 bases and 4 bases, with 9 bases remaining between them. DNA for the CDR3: TGTGCCAGCGCTAAGGGGTACGAGCAGTACTTC. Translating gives CASAKGYEQYF.

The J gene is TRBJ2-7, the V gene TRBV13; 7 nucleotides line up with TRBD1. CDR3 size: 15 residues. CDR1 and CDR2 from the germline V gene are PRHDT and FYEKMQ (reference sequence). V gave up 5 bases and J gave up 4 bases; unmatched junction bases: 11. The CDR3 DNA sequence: TGTGCCAGCAGCCCCAGTCCGGGACAGAATTACGAGCAGTACTTC. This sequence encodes CASSPSPGQNYEQYF.

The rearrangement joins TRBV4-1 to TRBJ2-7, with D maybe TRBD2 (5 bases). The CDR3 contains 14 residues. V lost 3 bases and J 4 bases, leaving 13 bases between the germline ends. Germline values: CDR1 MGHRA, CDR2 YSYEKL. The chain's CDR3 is CASSHSGNSYEQYF. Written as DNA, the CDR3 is TGCGCCAGCAGCCATTCGGGGAATTCTTACGAGCAGTACTTC.

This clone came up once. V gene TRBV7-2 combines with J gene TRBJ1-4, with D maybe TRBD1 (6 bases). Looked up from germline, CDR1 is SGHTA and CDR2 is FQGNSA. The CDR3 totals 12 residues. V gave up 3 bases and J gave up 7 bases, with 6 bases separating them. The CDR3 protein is CASSLDSEKLFF. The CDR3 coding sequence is TGTGCCAGCAGCTTGGACAGTGAAAAACTGTTTTTT.

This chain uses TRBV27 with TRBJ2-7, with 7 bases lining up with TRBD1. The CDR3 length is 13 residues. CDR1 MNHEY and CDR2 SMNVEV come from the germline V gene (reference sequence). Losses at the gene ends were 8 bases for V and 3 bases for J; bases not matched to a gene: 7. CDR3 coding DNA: TGTGCCAGCGGAATTGACAGGGTCTACGAGCAGTACTTC. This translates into CASGIDRVYEQYF.

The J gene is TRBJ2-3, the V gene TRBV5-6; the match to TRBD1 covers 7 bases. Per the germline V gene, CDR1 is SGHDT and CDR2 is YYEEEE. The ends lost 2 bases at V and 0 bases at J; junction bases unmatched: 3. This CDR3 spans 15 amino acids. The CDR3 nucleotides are TGTGCCAGCAGCTTAGGGGGCCCTAGCACAGATACGCAGTATTTT. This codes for CASSLGGPSTDTQYF. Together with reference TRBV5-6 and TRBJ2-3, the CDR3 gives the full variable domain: DAGVTQSPTHLIKTRGQQVTLRCSPKSGHDTVSWYQQALGQGPQFIFQYYEEEERQRGNFPDRFSGHQFPNYSSELNVNALLLGDSALYLCASSLGGPSTDTQYFGPGTRLTVL.

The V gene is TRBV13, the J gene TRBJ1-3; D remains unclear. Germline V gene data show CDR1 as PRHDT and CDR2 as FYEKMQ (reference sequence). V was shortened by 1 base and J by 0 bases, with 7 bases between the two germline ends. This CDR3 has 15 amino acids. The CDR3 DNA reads TGTGCCAGCAGCTTAGTCCGGTACTCTGGAAACACCATATATTTT. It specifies CASSLVRYSGNTIYF.

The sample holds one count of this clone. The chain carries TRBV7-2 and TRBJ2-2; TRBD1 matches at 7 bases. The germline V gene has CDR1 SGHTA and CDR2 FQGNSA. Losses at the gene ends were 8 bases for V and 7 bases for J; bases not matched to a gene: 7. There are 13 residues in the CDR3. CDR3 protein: CASGRQGHGELFF. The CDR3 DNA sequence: TGTGCCAGCGGAAGACAGGGACACGGGGAGCTGTTTTTT.

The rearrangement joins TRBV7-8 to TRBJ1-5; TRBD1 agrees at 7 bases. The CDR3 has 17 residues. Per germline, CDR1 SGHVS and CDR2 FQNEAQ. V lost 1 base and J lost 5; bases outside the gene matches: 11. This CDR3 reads CASSLDKGARDYQPQHF. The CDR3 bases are TGTGCCAGCAGCTTAGATAAGGGGGCCAGGGATTATCAGCCCCAGCATTTT.

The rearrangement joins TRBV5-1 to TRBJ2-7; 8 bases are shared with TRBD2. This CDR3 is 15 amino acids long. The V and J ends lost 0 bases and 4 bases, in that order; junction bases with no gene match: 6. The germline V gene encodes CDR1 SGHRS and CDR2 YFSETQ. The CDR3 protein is CASSLESGRGYEQYF. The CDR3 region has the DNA TGCGCCAGCAGCTTGGAAAGCGGGAGAGGTTACGAGCAGTACTTC.